These 9 T cell receptor beta chains were all obtained from the same sample, sequenced in a study of beta chain features in type 1 diabetes. TCRB transcripts that were expressed got sequenced, as all of the isolated RNA had been reverse transcribed. The method was immunoSEQ multiplex PCR; TCRdb's version includes in-frame clones alone and lacks a portion of them. Of 900,000 or so clones listed, 15% to 20% were seen once; the top ten hold 0.02% to 0.025%. The material sequenced was naive CD4+ T cells from blood. All receptors derive from a woman under 30 in good health.

The rearrangement uses TRBV18 and TRBJ2-1; the D gene could be TRBD1 or TRBD2 (5 bases each). V lost 5 bases and J lost 1, with 15 bases in between. There are 16 residues in the CDR3. CDR1 is KGHSH, CDR2 LQKENI, per germline. The CDR3 protein is CASSELIGESYNEQFF. The DNA for the CDR3 is TGTGCCAGCTCAGAATTGATAGGGGAGTCCTACAATGAGCAGTTCTTC. Drawing the rest from reference TRBV18 and TRBJ2-1, the complete variable domain is NAGVMQNPRHLVRRRGQEARLRCSPMKGHSHVYWYRQLPEEGLKFMVYLQKENIIDESGMPKERFSAEFPKEGPSILRIQQVVRGDSAAYFCASSELIGESYNEQFFGPGTRLTVL.

This clone was seen a handful of times. The chain uses TRBV18 and TRBJ2-7; 14 nucleotides agree with TRBD2. Trimming cost V 6 bases and J 7 bases; bases outside gene matches: 8. Germline CDR1 is KGHSH and CDR2 is LQKENI. The CDR3 contains 15 residues. The CDR3 is CASSPPGLAGVEQYF. The CDR3 DNA reads as TGTGCCAGCTCTCCCCCGGGACTAGCGGGAGTTGAGCAGTACTTC.

This clone was seen only a few times. CDR3 nucleotides: TGTGCCAGCGGCGGGGGGAGCTCCTACAATGAGCAGTTCTTC. Encoded protein: CASGGGSSYNEQFF. The chain employs TRBV19 and TRBJ2-1; 8 positions agree with TRBD2. CDR3 length equals 14 residues. J was trimmed by 0 bases and V by 9 bases; bases with no gene match: 4. Germline CDR1 is LNHDA and CDR2 is SQIVND (reference sequence).

V and J are TRBV25-1 and TRBJ2-1, with D perhaps given as TRBD1 or TRBD2 (5 bases each). Trimming removed 9 bases at V and 7 bases at J, with 10 bases between. The V gene's germline CDR1 is MGHDK and CDR2 SYGVNS. This CDR3 has 11 residues. The CDR3 here is CASNRRNEQFF. DNA for the CDR3: TGTGCCAGTAACAGGAGGAATGAGCAGTTCTTC.

The V call is TRBV7-8, the J call TRBJ1-5; TRBD1 matches 9 bases. Per germline, CDR1 SGHVS and CDR2 FQNEAQ. This CDR3 spans 14 amino acids. Trimming at V came to 7 bases and at J to 5 bases, leaving 6 bases not matched to a gene. The CDR3 sequence is CASKGTGFYQPQHF. The CDR3 DNA follows: TGTGCCAGCAAGGGGACAGGGTTTTATCAGCCCCAGCATTTT.

This chain joins TRBV29-1 and TRBJ2-7, with a possible D match to TRBD1 (5 bases). In germline, CDR1 is SQVTM, CDR2 ANQGSEA. Trimming removed 5 bases at V and 3 bases at J, with 14 bases between. The CDR3 is 13 residues long. In DNA form, the CDR3 reads TGCAGCGTTTGGGAAGGGGTTATCTACGAGCAGTACTTC. It yields the protein CSVWEGVIYEQYF.

This chain connects TRBV29-1 to TRBJ2-5; D might be TRBD1 (5 bases). The ends were cut back, 3 bases at V and 1 base at J, with 12 bases in the middle. From germline, CDR1 is SQVTM and CDR2 ANQGSEA. The CDR3 is made up of 14 amino acids. CDR3 loop: CSVESWGLQETQYF. The CDR3 DNA reads TGCAGCGTTGAGTCCTGGGGCCTCCAAGAGACCCAGTACTTC.

In this sample, this clone turned up a few times. Its ends do not fully match the called genes, so a read error is possible. The rearrangement links TRBV10-3 to TRBJ2-1; 8 nucleotides line up with TRBD1. CDR3 length: 19 residues. Germline V gene lookup returns CDR1 ENHRY and CDR2 SYGVKD. The CDR3 DNA reads TGTGCCATCAGTCGGCAGATTATGGGAGCAGGGGGCTCCAACAATGAGCAGTTCTTC. Translation gives CAISRQIMGAGGSNNEQFF.

The chain carries TRBV27 and TRBJ1-1; 7 positions agree with TRBD1. V trimming: 6 bases; J trimming: 1 base; junction bases outside the gene matches: 5. CDR3 size: 14 residues. Germline CDR1 and CDR2: MNHEY and SMNVEV (reference sequence). The CDR3 sequence is CASRQGVTNTEAFF. The DNA for the CDR3 is TGTGCCAGCAGGCAGGGGGTGACGAACACTGAAGCTTTCTTT.